The 29 T cell receptor beta chains reported below all come from one sample, sequenced in a study of T-cell reconstitution after alpha-beta-depleted transplantation in children. A library of TCRbeta sequences, prepared with unique molecular identifiers, was generated. TCRdb itself ran the PCR reads through MiXCR, one entry per CDR3 protein. The sample includes around 450,000 distinct CDR3 sequences, over 9.5% of them seen just once. Here the sequenced sample was PBMCs, taken before TCRalphabeta/CD19-depleted stem cell transplant. All receptors come from a child aged 2-15 years with inherited bone marrow failure, due to receive a stem cell transplant.

This clonotype was detected many times. The chain couples TRBV28 to TRBJ1-1, with TRBD1 matching over 8 bases. V lost 7 bases to trimming and J lost 5 bases; unmatched junction nucleotides: 6. Per the germline V gene, CDR1 is MDHEN and CDR2 is SYDVKM. CDR3 length: 13 residues. The CDR3: CASTWTGRTEAFF. Written as DNA, the CDR3 is TGTGCCAGCACCTGGACAGGGAGAACTGAAGCTTTCTTT.

There are many counts of this clonotype. This chain joins TRBV20-1 and TRBJ2-7, with 9 bases matching TRBD1. The CDR3 consists of 17 residues. Trimming at V came to 3 bases and at J to 2 bases, leaving 14 bases not matched to a gene. Germline lookup yields CDR1 DFQATT and CDR2 SNEGSKA (reference sequence). DNA for the CDR3: TGCAGTGCTAGCTTTTTACAGGGGGCGCTTTCACCCTACGAGCAGTACTTC. This sequence encodes CSASFLQGALSPYEQYF.

In this sample, this clonotype turned up many times. The J gene is TRBJ1-1, the V gene TRBV20-1; D is ambiguous. Trimming left V 6 bases short and J 1 base short, with 18 bases between. This CDR3 is 15 amino acids long. Germline loops: CDR1 DFQATT, CDR2 SNEGSKA (reference sequence). The CDR3 nucleotides read TGCAGTGCATTCGGCCGCACCCTCGGGAACACTGAAGCTTTCTTT. The encoded protein is CSAFGRTLGNTEAFF.

The genes are TRBV19 and TRBJ2-7, with 7 bases matching TRBD1. CDR3 size: 14 residues. V shed 5 bases, J shed 5 bases, and the junction held 9 bases outside the gene matches. Germline loops: CDR1 LNHDA, CDR2 SQIVND (reference sequence). The CDR3, as DNA: TGTGCCAGTAGTGAACAGGGGTTCGACGACGAGCAGTACTTC. Translated, it gives CASSEQGFDDEQYF. Full variable domain (rest looked up from reference TRBV19 and TRBJ2-7): DGGITQSPKYLFRKEGQNVTLSCEQNLNHDAMYWYRQDPGQGLRLIYYSQIVNDFQKGDIAEGYSVSREKKESFPLTVTSAQKNPTAFYLCASSEQGFDDEQYFGPGTRLTVT.

This clonotype was counted ten times or more. The V and J genes are TRBV4-3 and TRBJ2-7, with 8 nucleotides matching TRBD1. This CDR3 has 15 residues. V lost 1 base, J lost 7 bases, and 9 bases stayed unmatched. Germline values: CDR1 LGHNA, CDR2 YSLEER. DNA of the CDR3: TGCGCCAGCAGCCAAGTTCCAGGGGGCCCTTTGGAGCAGTACTTC. Its protein is CASSQVPGGPLEQYF.

This clonotype was picked up many times. The V gene is TRBV29-1, the J gene TRBJ1-3; TRBD1 might be the D (5 bases). Trimming left V 6 bases short and J 2 bases short, with 8 bases between. Germline V lookup: CDR1 SQVTM, CDR2 ANQGSEA. This CDR3 has 12 residues. In nucleotides, the CDR3 is TGCAGCGTCAGGGAGACTGGAAACACCATATATTTT. The encoded protein is CSVRETGNTIYF.

This chain joins TRBV20-1 and TRBJ2-3, with 11 bases lining up with TRBD2. V trimming: 2 bases; J trimming: 2 bases; junction bases outside the gene matches: 6. Germline CDR1 and CDR2: DFQATT and SNEGSKA (reference sequence). This CDR3 is 16 amino acids long. CDR3 loop: CSARPLAGGHTDTQYF. In nucleotides, the CDR3 is TGCAGTGCTAGACCTTTAGCGGGAGGGCACACAGATACGCAGTATTTT.

This clonotype was recorded at least ten times. V usage is TRBV28 and J usage is TRBJ2-3, with a possible D match to TRBD1 (5 bases). Trimming took off 2 bases at V and 2 bases at J, with 8 bases between the two ends. Germline CDR1 MDHEN, CDR2 SYDVKM. CDR3 size: 14 residues. CDR3 amino acids: CASSLDSPTDTQYF. CDR3 nucleotide sequence: TGTGCCAGCAGTTTAGACAGTCCCACAGATACGCAGTATTTT.

Many counts were recorded for this clonotype. The V and J genes are TRBV4-2 and TRBJ2-4; D is ambiguous. Germline V CDR1 and CDR2: LGHNA, YNFKEQ. Trimming took off 0 bases at V and 7 bases at J, with 13 bases between the two ends. The CDR3 is 15 amino acids. The CDR3 DNA reads as TGTGCCAGCAGCCAAGATCAGTCCGTCGGGAACATTCAGTACTTC. This translates into CASSQDQSVGNIQYF.

This clonotype was seen a handful of times. The chain has TRBV12-3 or TRBV12-4 and TRBJ2-1; 9 bases align to TRBD2. The CDR3 runs 14 residues. V lost 8 bases to trimming and J lost 2 bases; unmatched junction nucleotides: 4. Here the CDR3 DNA reads TGTGCCAGCGCGGGAGGGCTCACCTACAATGAGCAGTTCTTC. Its translation: CASAGGLTYNEQFF.

In this sample, this clonotype turned up many times. The DNA for the CDR3 is TGTGCCAGCTCACCAAGGGGTCCAGCGGTGAAGCAAGAGACCCAGTACTTC. Translation: CASSPRGPAVKQETQYF. The chain carries TRBV18 and TRBJ2-5; possibly TRBD1 or TRBD2 for D (5 bases each). Germline V gene data show CDR1 as KGHSH and CDR2 as LQKENI. V was clipped by 2 bases and J by 2 bases, with 18 bases between them. The CDR3 has 17 amino acids. The full variable domain, rest sourced from reference TRBV18 and TRBJ2-5, is NAGVMQNPRHLVRRRGQEARLRCSPMKGHSHVYWYRQLPEEGLKFMVYLQKENIIDESGMPKERFSAEFPKEGPSILRIQQVVRGDSAAYFCASSPRGPAVKQETQYFGPGTRLLVL.

This clonotype was counted many times. The rearrangement uses TRBV7-2 and TRBJ2-7; D is unclear. Germline lookup yields CDR1 SGHTA and CDR2 FQGNSA. Trimming took 1 base from V and 11 from J, leaving 15 bases between them. The CDR3 is made up of 13 amino acids. The DNA of the CDR3 is TGTGCCAGCAGCTTAGAAGTGTCGGTATCAAAGTACTTC. Protein: CASSLEVSVSKYF.

The chain uses TRBV24-1 and TRBJ2-1; no reliable D call. Germline CDR1 and CDR2: KGHDR and SFDVKD. The CDR3 consists of 15 residues. The V end was cut by 4 bases, the J end by 6 bases, with 15 bases between. In DNA, the CDR3 is TGTGCCACCAGTGACCCCCGTGTAGGCGCCAATGAGCAGTTCTTC. As protein: CATSDPRVGANEQFF.

This clonotype was counted many times. The rearrangement joins TRBV12-3 or TRBV12-4 to TRBJ2-5; the match to TRBD2 covers 7 bases. The V and J ends lost 7 bases and 5 bases, in that order; junction bases with no gene match: 7. This CDR3 is 13 amino acids long. CDR3 in amino acids: CASTREVGETQYF. DNA of the CDR3: TGTGCCAGCACTCGGGAGGTCGGGGAGACCCAGTACTTC.

In its sample, this clonotype was seen many times. The chain carries TRBV12-3 or TRBV12-4 and TRBJ2-2; D perhaps matches TRBD2 (6 bases). The V and J ends lost 3 bases and 6 bases respectively, with 11 bases between them. This CDR3 has 14 residues. The CDR3 nucleotides are TGTGCCAGCAGTTTCACGGGAGTGGCCGGGGAGCTGTTTTTT. Residues: CASSFTGVAGELFF.

This clonotype came up a few times. The chain joins TRBV20-1 to TRBJ2-3, with D unclear. The germline V gene encodes CDR1 DFQATT and CDR2 SNEGSKA (reference sequence). This CDR3 is built from 12 residues. Trimming took off 3 bases at V and 3 bases at J, with 7 bases between the two ends. The CDR3 nucleotides are TGCAGTGCTAGTTCGCAAACAGATACGCAGTATTTT. It encodes CSASSQTDTQYF.

This clonotype was seen at least ten times. The rearrangement uses TRBV28 and TRBJ2-2; TRBD2 matches at 7 bases. This CDR3 contains 22 residues. Losses at the gene ends were 7 bases for V and 0 bases for J; bases not matched to a gene: 26. The germline CDR1 and CDR2 sequences are MDHEN and SYDVKM. The CDR3 protein is CASTSGGRFSTGLGSNTGELFF. The CDR3, as DNA: TGTGCCAGCACCTCGGGGGGACGCTTTAGTACCGGACTAGGTTCGAACACCGGGGAGCTGTTTTTT.

This clonotype was observed a handful of times. V usage is TRBV30 and J usage is TRBJ2-7, with D possibly being TRBD1 (5 bases). The V gene lost 5 bases and the J gene lost 2 bases, with 13 bases spanning the gap. The CDR3 sequence is 13 residues long. The germline gives CDR1 GTSNPN, CDR2 SVGIG (reference sequence). The CDR3 loop is CAWFRGPTYEQYF. CDR3 DNA sequence: TGTGCCTGGTTTAGGGGCCCAACCTACGAGCAGTACTTC.

The genes are TRBV11-2 and TRBJ2-7; 11 bases fit TRBD1. The CDR3 runs to 16 residues. V dropped 4 bases and J dropped 3; count of bases not matched to a gene: 8. Germline V gene lookup returns CDR1 SGHAT and CDR2 FQNNGV. The CDR3 bases are TGTGCCAGCAGCTCGGCAACCGGGACAGGGGGCTACGAGCAGTACTTC. It translates to CASSSATGTGGYEQYF. The full variable domain, completed using reference TRBV11-2 and TRBJ2-7, is EAGVAQSPRYKIIEKRQSVAFWCNPISGHATLYWYQQILGQGPKLLIQFQNNGVVDDSQLPKDRFSAERLKGVDSTLKIQPAKLEDSAVYLCASSSATGTGGYEQYFGPGTRLTVT.

This clonotype was counted many times. The V call is TRBV7-6, the J call TRBJ2-3; 8 bases align to TRBD2. The CDR3 extends over 18 amino acids. CDR1 and CDR2 (germline): SGHVS, FNYEAQ. With 7 bases clipped from V and 1 base from J, the junction kept 16 bases outside the gene matches. CDR3 bases: TGTGCCAGCACCAATGACCCGGGACTAGGGGTCGGCACAGATACGCAGTATTTT. Translation: CASTNDPGLGVGTDTQYF. Full variable domain (missing parts from reference TRBV7-6 and TRBJ2-3): GAGVSQSPRYKVTKRGQDVALRCDPISGHVSLYWYRQALGQGPEFLTYFNYEAQQDKSGLPNDRFSAERPEGSISTLTIQRTEQRDSAMYRCASTNDPGLGVGTDTQYFGPGTRLTVL.

This clonotype was seen ten or more times. This rearrangement joins TRBV20-1 to TRBJ2-5, with D possibly TRBD1 on 5 matching bases. Germline assignment: CDR1 DFQATT and CDR2 SNEGSKA (reference sequence). The CDR3 runs 15 residues. The V end was cut by 4 bases, the J end by 1 base, with 16 bases between. CDR3 amino acids: CSATKGPTLQETQYF. The DNA for the CDR3 is TGCAGTGCTACAAAGGGGCCGACCCTCCAAGAGACCCAGTACTTC.

This clonotype was counted ten times or more. This sequence joins TRBV4-3 and TRBJ1-6; D remains ambiguous. Germline values: CDR1 LGHNA, CDR2 YSLEER. This CDR3 is built from 15 residues. Trimming shortened V by 4 bases and J by 7 bases, and 14 bases separated the two germline ends. The CDR3 DNA is TGCGCCAGCAGCCCGGCCTCGATTCCGAATTCACCCCTCCACTTT. Amino acid sequence: CASSPASIPNSPLHF.

This clonotype was counted at least ten times. The CDR3 sequence is CATSRVFGVDYNEQFF. The CDR3 bases are TGTGCCACCAGCAGAGTCTTTGGGGTGGACTACAATGAGCAGTTCTTC. The chain uses TRBV15 and TRBJ2-1; no firm D call. The V end was cut by 1 base, the J end by 3 bases, with 13 bases between. The V gene's germline CDR1 is LNHNV and CDR2 YYDKDF (reference sequence). This CDR3 has 16 amino acids.

This clonotype has only a few counts. The V gene is TRBV12-3 or TRBV12-4, the J gene TRBJ1-2; D gene uncertain. The CDR3 covers 12 residues. With 3 bases removed from V and 11 bases from J, the gap between germline ends came to 13 bases. The CDR3 DNA sequence: TGTGCCAGCAGTTTTTTCACGGGTGGTTACACCTTC. Translating gives CASSFFTGGYTF.

The chain uses TRBV19 and TRBJ2-7, with 11 positions matching TRBD2. The J segment lost 3 bases and the V segment lost 5 bases, leaving 6 bases of the junction unmatched. CDR1 and CDR2 (germline): LNHDA, SQIVND (reference sequence). This CDR3 comprises 15 residues. The CDR3 region is CASSAPGTSGYEQYF. The CDR3 DNA reads TGTGCCAGTAGTGCCCCCGGGACTAGCGGCTACGAGCAGTACTTC.

The sample holds many counts of this clonotype. The rearrangement joins TRBV4-3 to TRBJ1-2; 9 nucleotides match TRBD1. The V gene end was trimmed by 4 bases and the J gene end by 2 bases; junction bases not matched to a gene: 8. Germline assignment: CDR1 LGHNA and CDR2 YSLEER. The CDR3 runs 16 residues. The chain's CDR3 is CASSLLQGAENYGYTF. CDR3 coding DNA: TGCGCCAGCAGCCTTCTACAGGGGGCTGAAAACTATGGCTACACCTTC.

This sequence joins TRBV19 and TRBJ2-7; 11 nucleotides line up with TRBD1. Germline CDR1 reads LNHDA; CDR2 reads SQIVND (reference sequence). The CDR3 sequence is 15 residues long. After removal of 3 bases from V and 3 bases from J, the junction contained 4 bases not matched to a gene. The CDR3 DNA is TGTGCCAGTAGTATCGGACAGGGGGCCAACTACGAGCAGTACTTC. Translation gives CASSIGQGANYEQYF.

The V gene is TRBV5-1, the J gene TRBJ2-3; 11 bases line up with TRBD2. In germline, CDR1 is SGHRS, CDR2 YFSETQ. CDR3 size: 15 residues. V shed 7 bases, J shed 2 bases, and the junction held 6 bases outside the gene matches. The CDR3 DNA follows: TGCGCCAGCCTTAGCGGGAGGGCCTCCACAGATACGCAGTATTTT. It is translated as CASLSGRASTDTQYF. Variable domain in full (rest from reference TRBV5-1 and TRBJ2-3): KAGVTQTPRYLIKTRGQQVTLSCSPISGHRSVSWYQQTPGQGLQFLFEYFSETQRNKGNFPGRFSGRQFSNSRSEMNVSTLELGDSALYLCASLSGRASTDTQYFGPGTRLTVL.

This clonotype has more than one count but fewer than ten. The V and J genes are TRBV7-2 and TRBJ2-5; TRBD2 might be the D (5 bases). The V end was cut by 3 bases, the J end by 5 bases, with 19 bases between. The CDR3 sequence is 16 residues long. The germline CDR1 and CDR2 sequences are SGHTA and FQGNSA. This CDR3 reads CASSFVGGPPGETQYF. In DNA form, the CDR3 reads TGTGCCAGCAGCTTCGTGGGCGGACCTCCGGGGGAGACCCAGTACTTC.